This entry features one TCR beta chain sequence. Its matching antigen is unknown. Indicated time point: newly diagnosed, previously untreated cHL patient sample. Magnetic negative selection purified CD4+ T cells from thawed PBMCs. A comparison was provided by newly diagnosed, untreated classical Hodgkin lymphoma PBMCs. This sample was taken from a study of PD-1 blockade in classical Hodgkin lymphoma. Findings and limits, study-wide: Reasons behind the repertoire differences stay unclear, perhaps disease activity or earlier therapy. It was reported that newly diagnosed patients had less baseline TCR diversity than healthy donors.

V lost 6 bases and J lost 1, with 15 bases in between. The CDR3 loop spans 15 amino acids. Germline V gives CDR1 MNHNS, CDR2 SASEGT. The repertoire was sequenced with immunoSEQ multiplex PCR; TCRdb's copy has only in-frame clones and lacks some. The repertoire holds about 24,000 clones, with 75% to 95% as singletons. The rearrangement links TRBV6-1 to TRBJ1-1; D might be TRBD1 (5 bases). The specimen was CD4+ T cells from blood. The clonotype was recovered from a human donor with classical Hodgkin lymphoma. The CDR3 loop reads CASSLGRGRNTEAFF. CDR3 DNA sequence: TGTGCCAGCAGCCTCGGGAGGGGACGGAACACTGAAGCTTTCTTT.